Included here is one T cell receptor (beta chain) sequence, with context. Its target is unknown. Survey level was the resolution at which the v3.0 immunoSEQ assay ran. The assay was immunoSEQ multiplex PCR, and TCRdb's table has in-frame clones only and misses some. The sample contains tens of thousands of clones, approximately 96% of which appear only once. The record originates from a study of long-term antiretroviral therapy in people with HIV. Study-level results: Diversity increased after ART yet remained lower than in transplant donor controls.

Trimming cost V 0 bases and J 0 bases, with 5 bases left between them. The CDR3 contains 14 residues. CDR1 is ENHRY, CDR2 SYGVKD, per germline. The specimen comprised unsorted PBMCs, sampled around 6.6 years after starting antiretroviral therapy. The chain links TRBV10-3 to TRBJ1-2, with unresolved D. The receptor was isolated from a man aged 25 to 45 with HIV. Here the CDR3 reads CAISESEANYGYTF. The CDR3 nucleotides read TGTGCCATCAGTGAGTCCGAGGCTAACTATGGCTACACCTTC.